The T cell receptor (beta chain) under discussion was sequenced for a study of CD8+ T cells in alopecia areata. Study background: Percent affected scalp area, the SALT score, rated treated patients' severity.

Study observations and caveats: With just one nonresponder, it is still uncertain whether baseline CD8+ expansion relates to response.

A word on this clone: The antigen is unknown.

Sequencing templates came from extracted RNA that was reverse transcribed into cDNA. Repertoires were generated with immunoSEQ multiplex PCR, while TCRdb's copy carries only in-frame clones and drops some. Among more than 100,000 clones listed, about 50% were seen once. Described treatment: oral pan-JAK inhibitor, 5-10 mg twice daily. The germline V and J ends were trimmed by 6 bases and 4 bases, with 17 bases remaining between them. Germline V gene lookup returns CDR1 SGHRS and CDR2 YFSETQ. This CDR3 comprises 16 residues. This sequence was found in a human donor with alopecia areata. Source: CD4+ T cells sorted from blood, taken at week 4, from a patient treated with tofacitinib. This rearrangement joins TRBV5-1 to TRBJ2-6, with D tentatively TRBD1 (6 bases). The CDR3 reads CASTEPPGAGANVLTF. Written as DNA, the CDR3 is TGCGCCAGCACTGAACCCCCAGGGGCCGGGGCCAACGTCCTGACTTTC.